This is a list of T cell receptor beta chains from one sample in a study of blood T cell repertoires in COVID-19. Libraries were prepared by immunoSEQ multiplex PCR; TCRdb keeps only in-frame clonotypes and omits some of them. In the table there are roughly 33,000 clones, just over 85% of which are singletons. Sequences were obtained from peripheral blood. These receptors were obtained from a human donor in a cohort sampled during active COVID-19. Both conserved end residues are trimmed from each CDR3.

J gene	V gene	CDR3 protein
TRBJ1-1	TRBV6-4	ASSGGRSGGTEAF
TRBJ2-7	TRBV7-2	ASSISGGASSYEQY
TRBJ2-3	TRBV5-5	ASSPAGGAQY
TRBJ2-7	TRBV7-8	ASSSAATSGDYEQY
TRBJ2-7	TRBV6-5	ASSYWGGLNEQY
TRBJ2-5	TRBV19	ASSIDRDLETQY
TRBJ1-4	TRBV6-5	ASEGQVNEKLF
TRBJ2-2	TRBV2	ASRQGSMGRTGELF
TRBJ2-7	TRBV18	ASSPRTSGTGTEQY
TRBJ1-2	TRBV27	ASSRQGSLAYGYT
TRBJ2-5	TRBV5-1	ASSSRTSGRAFETQY
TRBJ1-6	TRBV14	ASSQGQRYNSPLH
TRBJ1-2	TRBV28	ASSLDGVGYGYT
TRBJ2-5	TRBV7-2	ASSEHRGETQY